This TCR beta chain was captured by sequencing in a study of OX40 agonist ivuxolimab in advanced cancers. Study-level background: The patients received agonistic anti-OX40 (CD134) antibody ivuxolimab. Notes on the study in general: CD4+ and CD8+ T cells in blood underwent clonal expansion by week 6 at 0.1 to 3.0 mg/kg.

Details on this clone: Antigen specificity is unknown.

Patients with autoimmune history or systemic immunosuppression were excluded. Germline CDR1 and CDR2: SEHNR and FQNEAQ (reference sequence). The V and J ends lost 5 bases and 3 bases respectively, with 19 bases between them. This CDR3 spans 16 amino acids. Assay: immunoSEQ multiplex PCR; the TCRdb copy retains only in-frame clones and omits some. The repertoire consists of nearly 50,000 clones, with over 75% occurring once and the leading ten covering around 0.6%. This specimen consisted of CD4+ or CD8+ T cells sorted from blood, obtained in a trial of the OX40 agonist ivuxolimab. The chain is built from TRBV7-9 and TRBJ1-1; D gene uncertain. The TCR sequence derives from an adult with an advanced solid tumor such as melanoma, head and neck, liver or kidney cancer. This CDR3 reads CASSRIPSRRDTEAFF. CDR3 nucleotide sequence: TGTGCCAGCAGCCGAATCCCGTCTCGACGGGACACTGAAGCTTTCTTT.